This TCR beta chain comes out of a study of healthy donors' naive CD4 and CD8 T cells. CDR3 length equals 17 residues. Germline V gene data show CDR1 as LNHDA and CDR2 as SQIVND (reference sequence). V gave up 1 base and J gave up 2 bases, with 15 bases separating them. Naive T cells were sorted: CD4+CD8-CD45RO-CD45RA+ for CD4+, CD8+CD4-CD45RA+CD27bright for CD8+. Study-wide results and limits: Positive CDR3 charge linked to CD4+ cells, negative to CD8+ cells. Naive CD4+ and CD8+ cells reportedly differed in usage of most V and J genes. Roughly an eighth of CD4/CD8 propensity variance appeared explained by V, J and CDR3 charge.

TCR libraries were built from 450 to 650 ng of total RNA by linear amplification. TCRdb re-called the reads with MiXCR, one entry per CDR3 protein. Of roughly 200,000 distinct CDR3 sequences in the sample, 65% to 75% were seen once. This clonotype was counted only a few times. Its antigen is unidentified. The sequencing input was naive CD4+ and CD8+ T cells sorted from blood, pooled from several donors. The sequence derives from a pool of human donors in good health; the sample pools cells from several healthy donors. V gene TRBV19 combines with J gene TRBJ1-5, with a possible D match to TRBD1 (6 bases). The CDR3 DNA follows: TGTGCCAGTAGTATAGGCCAACAGGGTATGGGCAATCAGCCCCAGCATTTT. Residues: CASSIGQQGMGNQPQHF.